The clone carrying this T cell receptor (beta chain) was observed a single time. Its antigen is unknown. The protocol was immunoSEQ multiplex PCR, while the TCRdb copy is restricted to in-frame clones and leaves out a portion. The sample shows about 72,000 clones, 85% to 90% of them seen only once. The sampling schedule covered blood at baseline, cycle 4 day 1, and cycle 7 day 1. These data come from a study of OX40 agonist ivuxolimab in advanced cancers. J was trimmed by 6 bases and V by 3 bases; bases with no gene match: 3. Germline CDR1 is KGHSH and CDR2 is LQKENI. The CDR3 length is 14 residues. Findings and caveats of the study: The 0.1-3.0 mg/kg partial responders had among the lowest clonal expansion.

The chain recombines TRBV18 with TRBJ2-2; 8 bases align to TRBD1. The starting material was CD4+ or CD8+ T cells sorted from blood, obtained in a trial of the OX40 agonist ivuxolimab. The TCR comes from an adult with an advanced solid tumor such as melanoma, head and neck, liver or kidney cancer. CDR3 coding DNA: TGTGCCAGCTCACCTGGGACAGGCTCCGGGGAGCTGTTTTTT. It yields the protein CASSPGTGSGELFF.